This T cell receptor beta chain was recovered during a study of blood T cell repertoires in COVID-19. Across the whole study: The samples span acute and convalescent COVID-19 from the United States, Italy and Spain. Sample material is recorded as cDNA or gDNA derived from T cells, B-cell-depleted T cells, or PBMCs.

How the authors handled the data: Reference gene primer amplification yielded estimated nucleated cell counts. Assay: immunoSEQ multiplex PCR; the TCRdb copy retains only in-frame clones and omits some. V and J calls and clone size follow that table, whereas D and trimming were derived from the DNA. This sample yields some 96,000 clones, of which 75% to 90% are seen a single time; roughly 1.7% belongs to the top ten. This CDR3 contains 15 residues. The germline gives CDR1 MNHEY, CDR2 SVGAGI. Trimming stripped 7 bases from V and 8 bases from J, with 20 bases between. The chain has TRBV6-5 and TRBJ1-4; the D is unclear. Sequencing was done on a sample of peripheral blood. This receptor was obtained from a man aged 80 or over with acute or convalescent COVID-19. CDR3 coding DNA: TGTGCCAGCATCGACCTATGGCGAGGAGGGGAAAAACTGTTTTTT. It codes for CASIDLWRGGEKLFF.